These 18 T cell receptor beta chains were all obtained from the same sample, sequenced in a study of T-cell memory formation after mild COVID-19. TCRdb fed the 5' RACE reads into MiXCR, producing one record per CDR3 protein. The table has tens of thousands of distinct CDR3 sequences, roughly 7% seen once. Sequencing was performed on PBMCs or a T cell subset sorted from them (not recorded which). These receptors came from a young man who had mild COVID-19 (a few samples of this study predate the infection). Cell type and time point are not known.

The table lists this clonotype with a few counts. The chain employs TRBV6-2 or TRBV6-3 and TRBJ1-2; TRBD1 agrees at 7 bases. V trimming: 4 bases; J trimming: 3 bases; junction bases outside the gene matches: 2. This CDR3 contains 13 residues. Germline CDR1 reads MNHEY; CDR2 reads SVGEGT. In DNA, the CDR3 is TGTGCCAGCAGTTCGACAGGGTACTATGGCTACACCTTC. Translated, it gives CASSSTGYYGYTF.

The V gene is TRBV6-2 or TRBV6-3, the J gene TRBJ2-7, with 8 nucleotides matching TRBD2. The CDR3 spans 15 residues. The germline V gene encodes CDR1 MNHEY and CDR2 SVGEGT. The junction had 10 bases not matched to a gene; V was cut back by 6 bases and J by 3 bases. This chain's CDR3 is CASRSGQRGYYEQYF. The CDR3 bases are TGTGCCAGCAGAAGTGGACAGCGGGGGTACTACGAGCAGTACTTC.

In this sample, this clonotype turned up many times. CDR3 DNA: TGTGCCAGCAGCATGTATTCGGACACAGATACGCAGTATTTT. It yields the protein CASSMYSDTDTQYF. The chain recombines TRBV9 with TRBJ2-3, with D unresolved. This CDR3 has 14 residues. The V end was cut by 4 bases, the J end by 2 bases, with 11 bases between. Per the germline V gene, CDR1 is SGDLS and CDR2 is YYNGEE.

The J gene is TRBJ2-2, the V gene TRBV27; 10 bases fit TRBD1. The J segment lost 4 bases and the V segment lost 7 bases, leaving 15 bases of the junction unmatched. CDR1 MNHEY and CDR2 SMNVEV come from the germline V gene (reference sequence). This CDR3 is built from 18 residues. The CDR3, as DNA: TGTGCCAGCACTCAAGGCGTGACAGGGGGCGTCGGCACCGGGGAGCTGTTTTTT. Residues: CASTQGVTGGVGTGELFF.

This clonotype was recorded many times. This chain uses TRBV15 with TRBJ2-7; no firm D call. V lost 0 bases and J lost 6, with 12 bases in between. The CDR3 spans 14 residues. The germline V gene encodes CDR1 LNHNV and CDR2 YYDKDF (reference sequence). The CDR3 here is CATSRDFDGSEQYV. The CDR3 DNA reads TGTGCCACCAGCAGAGATTTTGATGGTTCCGAGCAGTACGTC.

At least ten counts were recorded for this clonotype. The V and J genes are TRBV5-1 and TRBJ2-1; possibly TRBD1 for D (6 bases). The germline V gene encodes CDR1 SGHRS and CDR2 YFSETQ. The CDR3 is 14 amino acids. The germline V and J ends were trimmed by 4 bases and 7 bases, with 15 bases remaining between them. This CDR3 is CASSVGTRGNEQFF. In nucleotides, the CDR3 is TGCGCCAGCAGCGTCGGGACACGAGGGAATGAGCAGTTCTTC.

Many counts were recorded for this clonotype. The genes are TRBV5-1 and TRBJ2-2; the match to TRBD1 covers 8 bases. Germline values: CDR1 SGHRS, CDR2 YFSETQ. The CDR3 consists of 15 residues. V lost 4 bases, J lost 1 base, and 3 bases stayed unmatched. The CDR3 region is CASSPGTGNTGELFF. CDR3 sequence (DNA): TGCGCCAGCAGCCCTGGGACAGGGAACACCGGGGAGCTGTTTTTT.

CDR3 region: CASSQEGAPSTDTQYF. CDR3 bases: TGCGCCAGCAGCCAAGAAGGGGCTCCTAGCACAGATACGCAGTATTTT. The chain has TRBV4-1 and TRBJ2-3, with D maybe TRBD1 (5 bases). This CDR3 contains 16 residues. The V end was cut by 0 bases, the J end by 0 bases, with 10 bases between. CDR1 MGHRA and CDR2 YSYEKL come from the germline V gene.

Only a few counts were recorded for this clonotype. The V gene is TRBV11-2, the J gene TRBJ1-1, with no clear D. Germline V gene lookup returns CDR1 SGHAT and CDR2 FQNNGV. The CDR3 covers 13 residues. With 1 base removed from V and 3 bases from J, the gap between germline ends came to 6 bases. Here the CDR3 DNA reads TGTGCCAGCAGCTTAGTATCCGACACTGAAGCTTTCTTT. The encoded protein is CASSLVSDTEAFF.

This clonotype was seen repeatedly, ten times or more. The chain recombines TRBV4-3 with TRBJ2-3; D tentatively reads TRBD1 or TRBD2 (5 bases each). The germline V gene has CDR1 LGHNA and CDR2 YSLEER. V was shortened by 0 bases and J by 3 bases, with 13 bases between the two germline ends. The CDR3 covers 16 residues. As DNA, the CDR3 is TGCGCCAGCAGCCAAGAGGGGGTCGGGTTTACAGATACGCAGTATTTT. It is translated as CASSQEGVGFTDTQYF.

This clonotype was recorded a few times. V and J are TRBV29-1 and TRBJ1-1, with D possibly TRBD1 on 6 matching bases. The germline CDR1 and CDR2 sequences are SQVTM and ANQGSEA. Trimming left V 4 bases short and J 5 bases short, with 14 bases between. The CDR3 is made up of 13 amino acids. The CDR3 loop reads CSVAKGGETEAFF. CDR3 nucleotide sequence: TGCAGCGTTGCGAAGGGGGGGGAAACTGAAGCTTTCTTT.

This clonotype occurred a few times. This chain connects TRBV5-1 to TRBJ2-7, with 8 bases matching TRBD2. Germline CDR1 is SGHRS and CDR2 is YFSETQ. This CDR3 has 14 amino acids. V dropped 4 bases and J dropped 2; count of bases not matched to a gene: 5. As DNA, the CDR3 is TGCGCCAGCAGCATTAGCGGGGTGACCTACGAGCAGTACTTC. Protein sequence: CASSISGVTYEQYF.

The V call is TRBV12-3 or TRBV12-4, the J call TRBJ2-7; D may be TRBD2 (6 bases). V gave up 6 bases and J gave up 2 bases, with 17 bases separating them. This CDR3 spans 15 amino acids. The DNA of the CDR3 is TGTGCCAGCAGCATGGGGGGTCAGGGAACCTACGAGCAGTACTTC. Protein: CASSMGGQGTYEQYF.

This clonotype was observed many times. The chain carries TRBV3-1 and TRBJ2-5; D is unclear. Trimming pared 7 bases from V and 5 bases from J, leaving 17 bases between. This CDR3 comprises 14 residues. Germline values: CDR1 LGHDT, CDR2 YNNKEL (reference sequence). The CDR3 nucleotides read TGTGCCAGCACCGATACCCCGACGAGGGAGACCCAGTACTTC. Its protein is CASTDTPTRETQYF.

This chain joins TRBV20-1 and TRBJ1-2; D is unclear. This CDR3 region has 13 residues. Germline lookup yields CDR1 DFQATT and CDR2 SNEGSKA (reference sequence). With 1 base removed from V and 5 bases from J, the gap between germline ends came to 11 bases. DNA of the CDR3: TGCAGTGCTAGAGTCCACAGCGATTATGGCTACACCTTC. It specifies CSARVHSDYGYTF.

The V and J genes are TRBV5-5 and TRBJ1-6; D is ambiguous. CDR1 and CDR2 from the germline V gene are SGHKS and YYEKEE (reference sequence). The CDR3 is made up of 15 amino acids. Trimming pared 2 bases from V and 11 bases from J, leaving 17 bases between. The CDR3 is CASSFLDHADPPLHF. The CDR3 region has the DNA TGTGCCAGCAGCTTTCTGGATCACGCGGATCCACCCCTCCACTTT.

This clonotype has just a few counts. This chain connects TRBV19 to TRBJ2-2; D unresolved. Germline V gives CDR1 LNHDA, CDR2 SQIVND (reference sequence). The CDR3 sequence is 13 residues long. Trimming removed 0 bases at V and 5 bases at J, with 4 bases between. CDR3 residues: CASSIDWTGELFF. In DNA, the CDR3 is TGTGCCAGTAGTATAGACTGGACCGGGGAGCTGTTTTTT.

This clonotype was recorded many times. This rearrangement joins TRBV7-2 to TRBJ2-3; 7 positions agree with TRBD2. The J segment lost 2 bases and the V segment lost 5 bases, leaving 13 bases of the junction unmatched. CDR3 length: 17 amino acids. The germline V gene encodes CDR1 SGHTA and CDR2 FQGNSA. The CDR3: CASSPGERGAYTDTQYF. The CDR3 nucleotides are TGTGCCAGCAGCCCGGGCGAGCGGGGCGCGTACACAGATACGCAGTATTTT. The full variable domain, its missing parts supplied by reference TRBV7-2 and TRBJ2-3, is GAGVSQSPSNKVTEKGKDVELRCDPISGHTALYWYRQSLGQGLEFLIYFQGNSAPDKSGLPSDRFSAERTGGSVSTLTIQRTQQEDSAVYLCASSPGERGAYTDTQYFGPGTRLTVL.